This TCR beta chain was recovered during a study of early T cells in non-severe SARS-CoV-2 infection. The overall study: Chains stayed unpaired after sequencing of bulk RNA from unsorted whole blood.

Individual cDNA molecules were tagged with unique molecular identifiers. TCRdb re-derived calls from the 5' RACE reads in MiXCR, one entry per CDR3 protein. The sample includes 50,000 to 55,000 distinct CDR3 sequences, about 9.7% seen only once; the top ten take around 4%. This CDR3 has 15 amino acids. Trimming removed 6 bases at V and 2 bases at J, with 13 bases between. Germline CDR1 is SGHVS and CDR2 is FNYEAQ. Study-level results: Sequences matched to VDJdb favored anti-spike CD8 responses, while private and CD4 specificities were missed.

This clonotype was seen repeatedly, ten times or more. Its antigen is as yet unknown. The rearrangement uses TRBV7-6 and TRBJ2-2, with a tentative D call TRBD2 (5 bases). Specimen: whole blood. This sequence was found in an adult who was a healthcare worker with PCR-confirmed SARS-CoV-2 infection or an uninfected control (not recorded which). Here the CDR3 DNA reads TGTGCCAGCAGACGCAGCGGAGATAACACCGGGGAGCTGTTTTTT. Its protein is CASRRSGDNTGELFF.